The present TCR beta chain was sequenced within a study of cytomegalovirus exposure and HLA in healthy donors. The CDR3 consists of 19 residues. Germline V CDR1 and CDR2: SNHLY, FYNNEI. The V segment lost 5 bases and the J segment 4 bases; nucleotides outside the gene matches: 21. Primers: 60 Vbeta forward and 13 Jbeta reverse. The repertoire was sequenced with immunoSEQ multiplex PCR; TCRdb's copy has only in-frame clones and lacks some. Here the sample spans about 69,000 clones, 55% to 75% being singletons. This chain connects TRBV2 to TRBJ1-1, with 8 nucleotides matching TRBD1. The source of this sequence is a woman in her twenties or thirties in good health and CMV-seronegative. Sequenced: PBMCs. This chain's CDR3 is CASSRTGGALLLRGTEAFF. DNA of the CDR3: TGTGCCAGCAGTAGAACAGGGGGTGCCCTCCTACTTCGAGGCACTGAAGCTTTCTTT. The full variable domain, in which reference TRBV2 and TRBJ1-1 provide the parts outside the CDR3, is EPEVTQTPSHQVTQMGQEVILRCVPISNHLYFYWYRQILGQKVEFLVSFYNNEISEKSEIFDDQFSVERPDGSNFTLKIRSTKLEDSAMYFCASSRTGGALLLRGTEAFFGQGTRLTVV.